These 18 T cell receptor beta chains originate from one sample sequenced in a study of T cells after yellow fever vaccination (dated by TCRdb to between 2018 and 2021). The library came from 5' RACE. Data came from an Illumina NovaSeq 6000. The raw public data were reprocessed by TCRdb itself: fastp quality trimming at Q25, MiXCR clonotype calling, in-frame beta chains only. When rows share a CDR3 protein, they turn into one entry using the most common DNA and genes. Recorded for this sample are hundreds of thousands of distinct CDR3 sequences; around 3.6% of them occurred a single time. The ten top clones hold 23% of the sample. Interpreted using the paper, the treatment or condition label stands for: live attenuated yellow fever vaccine strain. This sample comprised PBMCs, obtained on the day of the yellow fever booster vaccination. The receptors come from a man aged 18 to 29 who received the YFV17D yellow fever vaccine.

This clonotype was seen at least ten times. The chain carries TRBV20-1 and TRBJ2-1; 7 bases match TRBD2. Germline V lookup: CDR1 DFQATT, CDR2 SNEGSKA (reference sequence). The CDR3 sequence is 14 residues long. The J segment lost 12 bases and the V segment lost 0 bases, leaving 11 bases of the junction unmatched. The CDR3, as DNA: TGCAGTGCTAGAGAGGGGACTACTCGACGGGGGCAGTTCTTC. Its translation is CSAREGTTRRGQFF.

In this sample, this clonotype turned up once. An end of the junction differs from the germline gene, which may be a read error. The chain has TRBV7-9 and TRBJ1-1; TRBD1 matches 8 bases. Germline CDR1 is SEHNR and CDR2 is FQNEAQ (reference sequence). This CDR3 is 17 amino acids long. The CDR3 loop reads CASSRKHDRGLDTVAFF. DNA of the CDR3: TGTGCCAGCAGTCGGAAGCATGACAGGGGATTGGACACTGTAGCTTTCTTT. The variable domain in full, completed from reference TRBV7-9 and TRBJ1-1, reads DTGVSQNPRHKITKRGQNVTFRCDPISEHNRLYWYRQTLGQGPEFLTYFQNEAQLEKSRLLSDRFSAERPKGSFSTLEIQRTEQGDSAMYLCASSRKHDRGLDTVAFFGQGTRLTVV.

This clonotype was observed at least ten times. The chain carries TRBV5-1 and TRBJ1-2, with TRBD1 matching 8 bases. The J segment lost 5 bases and the V segment lost 4 bases, leaving 7 bases of the junction unmatched. Germline V lookup: CDR1 SGHRS, CDR2 YFSETQ. The CDR3 totals 14 residues. The CDR3 region has the DNA TGCGCCAGCAGCCCACTGGGACAGGATTATGGCTACACCTTC. The encoded protein is CASSPLGQDYGYTF.

This clonotype was seen many times. The V and J genes are TRBV5-1 and TRBJ2-3; D gene uncertain. Trimming removed 0 bases at V and 2 bases at J, with 7 bases between. CDR1 is SGHRS and CDR2 is YFSETQ in the germline V gene. CDR3 size: 14 residues. The chain's CDR3 is CASSLDFSTDTQYF. CDR3 DNA: TGCGCCAGCAGCTTGGACTTTTCCACAGATACGCAGTATTTT.

This clonotype was recorded a few times. The rearrangement links TRBV29-1 to TRBJ2-4, with 9 positions matching TRBD1. This CDR3 region has 12 residues. Germline V gene lookup returns CDR1 SQVTM and CDR2 ANQGSEA. V trimming: 6 bases; J trimming: 9 bases; junction bases outside the gene matches: 6. The CDR3 reads CSVGQGSGIQYF. The CDR3 nucleotides are TGCAGCGTAGGACAGGGGTCGGGCATTCAGTACTTC.

This clonotype occurred many times. The chain links TRBV20-1 to TRBJ2-2; 11 nucleotides line up with TRBD2. This CDR3 is built from 16 residues. V shed 1 base and J 2 bases; nucleotides not matched to a gene: 3. Germline V gene lookup returns CDR1 DFQATT and CDR2 SNEGSKA (reference sequence). The CDR3 is CSARVGTSGNTGELFF. CDR3 nucleotides: TGCAGTGCTAGAGTCGGGACTAGCGGAAACACCGGGGAGCTGTTTTTT.

The V and J genes are TRBV7-2 and TRBJ1-1; 7 nucleotides agree with TRBD1. This CDR3 is 17 amino acids long. Germline V gene sequence: CDR1 SGHTA, CDR2 FQGNSA. The ends lost 2 bases at V and 1 base at J; junction bases unmatched: 10. The CDR3 DNA follows: TGTGCCAGCAGCTTACCCCTACAGGGGAGGAGGAACACTGAAGCTTTCTTT. Translated: CASSLPLQGRRNTEAFF.

The chain carries TRBV5-6 and TRBJ1-2, with TRBD1 matching over 8 bases. This CDR3 is 14 amino acids long. The V segment lost 4 bases and the J segment 5 bases; nucleotides outside the gene matches: 7. Germline CDR1 and CDR2: SGHDT and YYEEEE. The CDR3 DNA follows: TGTGCCAGCAGCGAGGGACAGGAAAGTTATGGCTACACCTTC. Translation: CASSEGQESYGYTF.

There are many counts of this clonotype. This chain connects TRBV6-6 to TRBJ1-2, with TRBD1 matching over 7 bases. The CDR3 totals 14 residues. V gave up 5 bases and J gave up 4 bases; unmatched junction bases: 7. Per germline, CDR1 MNHNY and CDR2 SVGAGI (reference sequence). The DNA of the CDR3 is TGTGCCAGCAGTCCCCAGACAGGGACCTATGGCTACACCTTC. Encoded protein: CASSPQTGTYGYTF.

This clonotype was found many times. The rearrangement uses TRBV12-3 or TRBV12-4 and TRBJ2-7; weak D call: TRBD2 (6 bases). This CDR3 contains 16 residues. Trimming took 6 bases from V and 1 from J, leaving 19 bases between them. DNA for the CDR3: TGTGCCAGCAGCCCCGGCGGAGGGCGCGGGTCCTACGAGCAGTACTTC. This gives the protein CASSPGGGRGSYEQYF.

V is TRBV15 and J is TRBJ2-3; D is undetermined. This CDR3 has 15 amino acids. CDR1 and CDR2 from the germline V gene are LNHNV and YYDKDF (reference sequence). Trimming stripped 1 base from V and 1 base from J, with 9 bases between. The CDR3 bases are TGTGCCACCAGCAGAGGTCAAATCGGCACAGATACGCAGTATTTT. As protein: CATSRGQIGTDTQYF.

This chain links TRBV5-1 with TRBJ1-2, with 7 bases that match TRBD1. This CDR3 region has 15 residues. Unmatched junction bases numbered 11, after V lost 4 bases and J lost 5 bases. From germline, CDR1 is SGHRS and CDR2 YFSETQ. The CDR3 region has the DNA TGCGCCAGCAGCCTGGGACAGTCACCCATTTATGGCTACACCTTC. Translated, it gives CASSLGQSPIYGYTF.

This clonotype has ten or more counts. The chain links TRBV7-2 to TRBJ2-3; D possibly corresponds to TRBD1 (6 bases). Trimming stripped 4 bases from V and 4 bases from J, with 12 bases between. The CDR3 covers 14 residues. Germline V lookup: CDR1 SGHTA, CDR2 FQGNSA. CDR3 nucleotides: TGTGCCAGCAGCTCATTCAGGGGCCCAGATACGCAGTATTTT. It codes for CASSSFRGPDTQYF. The full variable domain, in which reference TRBV7-2 and TRBJ2-3 provide the parts outside the CDR3, is GAGVSQSPSNKVTEKGKDVELRCDPISGHTALYWYRQSLGQGLEFLIYFQGNSAPDKSGLPSDRFSAERTGGSVSTLTIQRTQQEDSAVYLCASSSFRGPDTQYFGPGTRLTVL.

This clonotype was picked up a small number of times. The V call is TRBV20-1, the J call TRBJ2-1, with 7 bases that match TRBD1. CDR3 size: 14 residues. J was trimmed by 7 bases and V by 3 bases; bases with no gene match: 9. Germline-derived CDR1 and CDR2 are DFQATT and SNEGSKA (reference sequence). The CDR3 loop is CSARVTGAANEQFF. In DNA form, the CDR3 reads TGCAGTGCTAGGGTTACAGGGGCAGCAAATGAGCAGTTCTTC.

In this sample, this clonotype turned up many times. The chain combines TRBV6-1 with TRBJ2-7; 8 bases are shared with TRBD1. Trimming cost V 8 bases and J 5 bases; bases outside gene matches: 14. Germline V gene data show CDR1 as MNHNS and CDR2 as SASEGT. The CDR3 extends over 15 amino acids. The CDR3 region is CASADPSRGLDEQYF. The CDR3 DNA sequence: TGTGCCAGCGCTGATCCCTCCAGGGGGCTAGACGAGCAGTACTTC.

This clonotype was counted many times. V and J are TRBV20-1 and TRBJ1-5; D not certain. V lost 5 bases and J 3 bases, leaving 8 bases between the germline ends. This CDR3 is 12 amino acids long. CDR1 is DFQATT and CDR2 is SNEGSKA in the germline V gene (reference sequence). The CDR3 is CSAPVPNQPQHF. The CDR3 coding sequence is TGCAGTGCTCCCGTCCCCAATCAGCCCCAGCATTTT.

This chain connects TRBV10-1 to TRBJ2-2, with D possibly TRBD1 on 8 matching bases. Trimming left V 6 bases short and J 5 bases short, with 16 bases between. Germline V gene sequence: CDR1 WNHNN, CDR2 SYGVQD (reference sequence). The CDR3 extends over 15 amino acids. The CDR3 protein is CASSWHRGGTGELFF. The CDR3 coding sequence is TGCGCCAGCAGCTGGCACAGGGGGGGAACCGGGGAGCTGTTTTTT.

This sequence joins TRBV29-1 and TRBJ1-1; D gene uncertain. Trimming left V 3 bases short and J 0 bases short, with 8 bases between. From germline, CDR1 is SQVTM and CDR2 ANQGSEA. The CDR3 has 13 residues. The CDR3: CSVESVMNTEAFF. For the CDR3, the DNA is TGCAGCGTTGAGTCGGTAATGAACACTGAAGCTTTCTTT. The variable domain in full, completed from reference TRBV29-1 and TRBJ1-1, reads SAVISQKPSRDICQRGTSLTIQCQVDSQVTMMFWYRQQPGQSLTLIATANQGSEATYESGFVIDKFPISRPNLTFSTLTVSNMSPEDSSIYLCSVESVMNTEAFFGQGTRLTVV.